One sample yielded the 23 T cell receptor beta chains listed below, sequenced in a study of shared clonotypes between healthy human individuals. CD45RO-negative, CCR7-selected cells formed the naive CD8 fraction, which excluded terminally differentiated effector memory CD45RA+ cells. Libraries were prepared by immunoSEQ multiplex PCR; TCRdb keeps only in-frame clonotypes and omits some of them. Of around 1.9 million clones listed, approximately 92% are singletons. The sequenced sample consisted of naive CD8+ T cells from PBMCs. These TCRs come from a man younger than 35 in good health. Some clones in this sample may be carry-over from other donors' samples.

V and J are TRBV7-9 and TRBJ1-1; weak D call: TRBD1 (5 bases). V lost 1 base and J 8 bases, leaving 8 bases between the germline ends. Germline V lookup: CDR1 SEHNR, CDR2 FQNEAQ (reference sequence). This CDR3 contains 12 residues. For the CDR3, the DNA is TGTGCCAGCAGCTTAGGGGGCTGGGAAGCTTTCTTT. Its protein product is CASSLGGWEAFF. The complete variable domain, with remaining parts taken from reference TRBV7-9 and TRBJ1-1, reads DTGVSQNPRHKITKRGQNVTFRCDPISEHNRLYWYRQTLGQGPEFLTYFQNEAQLEKSRLLSDRFSAERPKGSFSTLEIQRTEQGDSAMYLCASSLGGWEAFFGQGTRLTVV.

As for this clone: This same CDR3 is encoded by further DNA sequences in the sample. The chain is built from TRBV7-9 and TRBJ1-5; the D is unclear. V was trimmed by 3 bases and J by 7 bases, leaving 7 bases between them. The CDR3 has 12 residues. Looked up from germline, CDR1 is SEHNR and CDR2 is FQNEAQ (reference sequence). This CDR3 is CASSFGGQPQHF. The CDR3 DNA is TGTGCCAGCAGCTTCGGAGGACAGCCCCAGCATTTT.

The chain recombines TRBV5-4 with TRBJ2-1; possibly TRBD2 for D (6 bases). The germline gives CDR1 SGHNT, CDR2 YYREEE (reference sequence). V shed 0 bases and J shed 1 base, with 20 bases lying between them. The CDR3 extends over 19 amino acids. The chain's CDR3 is CASSLVPGKGRPSYNEQFF. CDR3 DNA sequence: TGTGCCAGCAGCTTGGTCCCTGGCAAGGGGAGGCCGTCCTACAATGAGCAGTTCTTC.

V and J are TRBV5-1 and TRBJ2-1; no clear D gene. The ends were cut back, 5 bases at V and 0 bases at J, with 3 bases in the middle. CDR3 length: 12 residues. CDR1 is SGHRS and CDR2 is YFSETQ in the germline V gene. The CDR3 sequence is CASRGSYNEQFF. CDR3 nucleotides: TGCGCCAGCAGGGGCTCCTACAATGAGCAGTTCTTC. The full variable domain, with the rest looked up from reference TRBV5-1 and TRBJ2-1, is KAGVTQTPRYLIKTRGQQVTLSCSPISGHRSVSWYQQTPGQGLQFLFEYFSETQRNKGNFPGRFSGRQFSNSRSEMNVSTLELGDSALYLCASRGSYNEQFFGPGTRLTVL.

In regard to this clone: A junction boundary mismatches the germline segment, possibly from a read error. The gene calls are TRBV30 and TRBJ2-7; D ambiguous. This CDR3 is 8 amino acids long. Germline loops: CDR1 GTSNPN, CDR2 SVGIG (reference sequence). The DNA for the CDR3 is TGTGCCCGGAGCAATCAGGTTTTC. Its translation: CARSNQVF. Together with reference TRBV30 and TRBJ2-7, the CDR3 gives the full variable domain: SQTIHQWPATLVQPVGSPLSLECTVEGTSNPNLYWYRQAAGRGLQLLFYSVGIGQISSEVPQNLSASRPQDRQFILSSKKLLLSDSGFYLCARSNQVFGPGTRLTVT.

The chain has TRBV21-1 and TRBJ1-1; TRBD1 was called by the table and not checked on the DNA. TRBV21-1 is deemed a pseudogene. The CDR3 has 14 amino acids. CDR3 loop: CASSKDDRHTEAFF. For the CDR3, the DNA is TGTGCCAGCAGCAAAGATGACAGGCACACTGAAGCTTTCTTT.

V usage is TRBV19 and J usage is TRBJ1-5; TRBD1 aligns across 7 bases. Trimming cost V 5 bases and J 3 bases; bases outside gene matches: 10. Germline lookup yields CDR1 LNHDA and CDR2 SQIVND (reference sequence). The CDR3 extends over 16 amino acids. The chain's CDR3 is CASSPRDRGDNQPQHF. The CDR3 DNA sequence: TGTGCCAGTAGTCCCCGGGACAGAGGGGACAATCAGCCCCAGCATTTT.

The V and J genes are TRBV7-9 and TRBJ2-3; 12 bases map to TRBD2. CDR3 length: 16 amino acids. The V gene's germline CDR1 is SEHNR and CDR2 FQNEAQ (reference sequence). The V gene end was trimmed by 5 bases and the J gene end by 6 bases; junction bases not matched to a gene: 9. In DNA form, the CDR3 reads TGTGCCAGCAGCCACGTCCTAGCGGGAGGGCGCGATACGCAGTATTTT. Translating it yields CASSHVLAGGRDTQYF.

This chain links TRBV9 with TRBJ2-7; either TRBD1 or TRBD2 may fit D (5 bases each). V lost 0 bases to trimming and J lost 1 base, with 20 bases between them. Germline V lookup: CDR1 SGDLS, CDR2 YYNGEE. The CDR3 covers 18 residues. CDR3 sequence: CASSVAQNPGPSSYEQYF. CDR3 nucleotide sequence: TGTGCCAGCAGCGTAGCTCAGAATCCGGGACCTTCGTCCTACGAGCAGTACTTC.

V usage is TRBV23-1 and J usage is TRBJ2-5, with 9 bases matching TRBD1. TRBV23-1 is noted as an ORF with a role that remains uncertain. The ends lost 4 bases at V and 5 bases at J; junction bases unmatched: 5. The CDR3 length is 14 residues. CDR3 in amino acids: CASSRDRAEETQYF. The CDR3 DNA sequence: TGCGCCAGCAGTCGGGACAGGGCTGAGGAGACCCAGTACTTC.

V usage is TRBV2 and J usage is TRBJ2-7, with TRBD2 matching over 11 bases. CDR1 and CDR2 from the germline V gene are SNHLY and FYNNEI. With V trimmed by 6 bases and J by 2 bases, 6 bases remained unmatched. There are 15 residues in the CDR3. The CDR3 reads CASSPAGLAAYEQYF. The CDR3, as DNA: TGTGCCAGCAGCCCAGCGGGACTAGCGGCCTACGAGCAGTACTTC.

This chain uses TRBV7-9 with TRBJ2-4; a possible D gene is TRBD1 (5 bases). The CDR3 contains 16 residues. Germline V gives CDR1 SEHNR, CDR2 FQNEAQ (reference sequence). The V and J ends lost 4 bases and 3 bases respectively, with 16 bases between them. This chain's CDR3 is CASSSPLGHYKNIQYF. In DNA, the CDR3 is TGTGCCAGCAGCTCACCTTTAGGACATTACAAAAACATTCAGTACTTC.

The chain carries TRBV15 and TRBJ2-7, with a weak D call TRBD2 (5 bases). Germline values: CDR1 LNHNV, CDR2 YYDKDF (reference sequence). Deletions cut 5 bases from V and 4 bases from J, with 27 bases between. The CDR3 length is 18 residues. The CDR3 nucleotides read TGTGCCACCAGCCCCCGAAAGGCGGGTTACGGATATGCGTACGAGCAGTACTTC. Its translation: CATSPRKAGYGYAYEQYF.

The CDR3 DNA reads as TGTGCCAGCAGTCCTCAAAAAGTCTACGAGCAGTACTTC. Translated: CASSPQKVYEQYF. The gene calls are TRBV27 and TRBJ2-7; D is undetermined. CDR3 length equals 13 residues. The germline gives CDR1 MNHEY, CDR2 SMNVEV (reference sequence). V shed 5 bases and J shed 3 bases, with 11 bases lying between them.

V usage is TRBV29-1 and J usage is TRBJ2-7; weak D call: TRBD2 (6 bases). CDR3 length equals 10 residues. The germline V and J ends were trimmed by 7 bases and 5 bases, with 9 bases remaining between them. From germline, CDR1 is SQVTM and CDR2 ANQGSEA. This CDR3 is CSAGGHEQYF. The CDR3, as DNA: TGCAGCGCCGGGGGACACGAGCAGTACTTC.

The chain employs TRBV30 and TRBJ2-3, with 10 bases identical to TRBD2. Germline V CDR1 and CDR2: GTSNPN, SVGIG (reference sequence). J was trimmed by 2 bases and V by 1 base; bases with no gene match: 6. This CDR3 has 16 residues. The CDR3 sequence is CAWSGVSGRPTDTQYF. For the CDR3, the DNA is TGTGCCTGGAGTGGGGTTAGCGGGAGGCCCACAGATACGCAGTATTTT.

The V gene is TRBV6-5, the J gene TRBJ2-1, with D uncertain. CDR3 size: 15 residues. V lost 6 bases and J lost 6, with 18 bases in between. Per germline, CDR1 MNHEY and CDR2 SVGAGI. CDR3 DNA: TGTGCCAGCAGCCCGACTGGAGAGACTTTCAATGAGCAGTTCTTC. As protein: CASSPTGETFNEQFF.

The chain joins TRBV4-3 to TRBJ2-7, with D hard to call. V was clipped by 1 base and J by 4 bases, with 17 bases between them. The germline V gene encodes CDR1 LGHNA and CDR2 YSLEER. This CDR3 spans 16 amino acids. DNA for the CDR3: TGCGCCAGCAGCCAAGGATCTAAGAACCCGGCTTACGAGCAGTACTTC. This encodes CASSQGSKNPAYEQYF.

This clone has a single count. The chain is built from TRBV19 and TRBJ1-2; D ambiguous. Trimming pared 0 bases from V and 7 bases from J, leaving 9 bases between. The CDR3 runs 13 residues. The V gene's germline CDR1 is LNHDA and CDR2 SQIVND (reference sequence). Here the CDR3 DNA reads TGTGCCAGTAGTATAGACTTGGGTTCTGGCTACACCTTC. This gives the protein CASSIDLGSGYTF.

This clone was seen a single time. This chain connects TRBV5-6 to TRBJ2-4; D is undetermined. Trimming removed 0 bases at V and 0 bases at J, with 4 bases between. In germline, CDR1 is SGHDT, CDR2 YYEEEE. The CDR3 is 14 residues long. The CDR3 sequence is CASSLDLAKNIQYF. CDR3 coding DNA: TGTGCCAGCAGCTTGGACTTAGCCAAAAACATTCAGTACTTC.

The chain uses TRBV6-1 and TRBJ1-4; possibly TRBD1 for D (6 bases). This CDR3 spans 15 amino acids. V shed 3 bases and J shed 10 bases, with 18 bases lying between them. The V gene's germline CDR1 is MNHNS and CDR2 SASEGT. For the CDR3, the DNA is TGTGCCAGCAGTGAGGTGGGGGGGGCTTTAGTAAAACTGTTTTTT. It encodes CASSEVGGALVKLFF.

The chain combines TRBV11-2 with TRBJ2-2; unclear D gene. Per germline, CDR1 SGHAT and CDR2 FQNNGV. Trimming took off 0 bases at V and 6 bases at J, with 14 bases between the two ends. The CDR3 has 16 amino acids. CDR3 sequence: CASSLDQRLDPGELFF. CDR3 DNA: TGTGCCAGCAGCTTAGATCAAAGGCTGGATCCCGGGGAGCTGTTTTTT.

The chain recombines TRBV13 with TRBJ1-1, with no clear D. The length of the CDR3 is 13 residues. Trimming stripped 5 bases from V and 1 base from J, with 8 bases between. Germline values: CDR1 PRHDT, CDR2 FYEKMQ (reference sequence). CDR3 bases: TGTGCCAGCAGCCAGTACAAGAACACTGAAGCTTTCTTT. The encoded protein is CASSQYKNTEAFF.